The 6 T cell receptor beta chains given below trace back to one sample, sequenced in a study of beta chain features in type 1 diabetes. General observations from the study: All four CD4+ subsets of Type 1 diabetes patients contained TCRB CDR3s that were moderately but significantly shorter.

Of the isolated RNA, all was reverse transcribed, and so the sequenced material was expressed TCRB transcripts. Profiled with immunoSEQ multiplex PCR; TCRdb holds only in-frame clones, not every one. This table has around 140,000 clones, about 13% appearing once. Their cognate antigens are unknown. Material: central memory CD4+ T cells from blood. The receptors stem from a man younger than 35 with type 1 diabetes.

This clone has more than one count but fewer than ten. The genes are TRBV9 and TRBJ2-3; 15 bases are shared with TRBD2. The CDR3 runs 16 residues. From germline, CDR1 is SGDLS and CDR2 YYNGEE. The junction had 4 bases not matched to a gene; V was cut back by 3 bases and J by 5 bases. In nucleotides, the CDR3 is TGTGCCAGCAGCGCTAGGACTAGCGGGGGGGTAGATACGCAGTATTTT. Translated, it gives CASSARTSGGVDTQYF.

This chain uses TRBV5-1 with TRBJ2-3; 10 bases are shared with TRBD2. The germline CDR1 and CDR2 sequences are SGHRS and YFSETQ. V was clipped by 4 bases and J by 3 bases; unmatched bases: 8. CDR3 length: 16 amino acids. This chain's CDR3 is CASSAGLAGDTDTQYF. In DNA form, the CDR3 reads TGCGCCAGCAGCGCCGGTCTAGCGGGGGATACAGATACGCAGTATTTT.

This clone turned up a few times. The chain employs TRBV21-1 and TRBJ2-7. TRBV21-1 corresponds to a pseudogene. The CDR3 sequence is 14 residues long. CDR3 bases: TGTGCCAGCAGCAGAGGGGCAGACTCCTACGAGCAGTACTTC. Translating gives CASSRGADSYEQYF.

The genes are TRBV28 and TRBJ1-6; D perhaps matches TRBD1 (5 bases). The CDR3 extends over 14 amino acids. Trimming removed 2 bases at V and 12 bases at J, with 14 bases between. Looked up from germline, CDR1 is MDHEN and CDR2 is SYDVKM. CDR3 in amino acids: CASSLEGAWLPLHF. CDR3 nucleotide sequence: TGTGCCAGCAGTTTAGAAGGGGCATGGTTACCCCTCCACTTT.

This clone was observed many times. DNA of the CDR3: TGTGCCAGCTCACTACCCGGCACAGATACGCAGTATTTT. This codes for CASSLPGTDTQYF. The V and J genes are TRBV18 and TRBJ2-3; no clear D gene. CDR3 length: 13 amino acids. Germline V gene sequence: CDR1 KGHSH, CDR2 LQKENI. Between the trimmed V and J ends, which lost 4 bases and 1 base, there was a span of 6 bases.

This clone was counted between two and nine times. The chain has TRBV29-1 and TRBJ2-5; 8 bases fit TRBD2. The V and J ends lost 7 bases and 5 bases, in that order; junction bases with no gene match: 6. The CDR3 covers 12 residues. CDR1 and CDR2 from the germline V gene are SQVTM and ANQGSEA. In DNA, the CDR3 is TGCAGCGCCCGCGGGGGGCAGGAGACCCAGTACTTC. Translation: CSARGGQETQYF.